This TCR beta chain came from a study of beta chain features in type 1 diabetes. Study-level results: Among all four CD4+ subsets, Type 1 diabetes patients had TCRB CDR3s that were moderately but significantly shorter.

Of the isolated RNA, all was reverse transcribed, and so the sequenced material was expressed TCRB transcripts. Clones were read by immunoSEQ multiplex PCR, and TCRdb kept only the in-frame ones, dropping some. The data show 110,000 to 150,000 clones, 6.5% to 8.5% seen once. Details on this clone: Antigen unknown.

Germline V CDR1 and CDR2: MNHEY, SVGAGI. Trimming stripped 6 bases from V and 8 bases from J, with 11 bases between. The CDR3 extends over 12 amino acids. The origin of this receptor is a woman younger than 45 in good health. The chain uses TRBV6-5 and TRBJ1-5; no reliable D call. Sequencing was performed on central memory CD4+ T cells from blood. CDR3 loop: CASSPQREPQHF. CDR3 nucleotides: TGTGCCAGCAGCCCTCAGCGAGAGCCCCAGCATTTT.